The entry that follows covers one T cell receptor (beta chain) sequence. Its antigen is undetermined. The CDR3 is 15 amino acids. Trimming removed 0 bases at V and 0 bases at J, with 10 bases between. The germline V gene encodes CDR1 SGHRS and CDR2 YFSETQ. This sample was taken from a study of T cell responses to AZD1222 COVID-19 vaccine. Points from the study as a whole: Donor demographics were predominantly white British with a female majority; clonal diversity may be underestimated. Among spike-specific TCRs, nearly half reportedly target unmutated variant regions.

This table comes from immunoSEQ multiplex PCR, and its TCRdb copy is limited to in-frame clones, with some not included. This sample has about 110,000 clones, with about 90% found just once. Specimen: peripheral blood, collected 28 days after the second AZD1222 dose. This sequence joins TRBV5-1 and TRBJ2-7, with D perhaps matching TRBD2 (5 bases). The sequence derives from an adult who received the AZD1222 COVID-19 vaccine. For the CDR3, the DNA is TGCGCCAGCAGCTTGGCCCGGGATACCTCCTACGAGCAGTACTTC. Translated, it gives CASSLARDTSYEQYF.